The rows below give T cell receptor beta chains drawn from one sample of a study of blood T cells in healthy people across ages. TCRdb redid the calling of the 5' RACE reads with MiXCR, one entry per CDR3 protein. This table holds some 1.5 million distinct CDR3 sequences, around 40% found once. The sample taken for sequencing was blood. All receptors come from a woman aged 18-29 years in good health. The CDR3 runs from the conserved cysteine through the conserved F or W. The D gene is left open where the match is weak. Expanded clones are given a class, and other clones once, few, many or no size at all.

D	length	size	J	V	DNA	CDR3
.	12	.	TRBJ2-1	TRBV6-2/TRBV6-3	TGTGCCAGCAGTTACCTCAGGGCTAGCCCGTTCTTC	CASSYLRASPFF
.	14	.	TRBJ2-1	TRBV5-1	TGCGCCAGCAGCTTGGAATCATACTACAATGAGCAGTTCTTC	CASSLESYYNEQFF
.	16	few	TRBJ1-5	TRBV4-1	TGCGCCAGCAGCGACCAAAGAGGCAGGGGTGGTCAGCCCCAGCATTTT	CASSDQRGRGGQPQHF
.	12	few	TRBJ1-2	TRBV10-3	TGTGCCATCAGTGTCAGGGCCGGTGGCTACACCTTC	CAISVRAGGYTF
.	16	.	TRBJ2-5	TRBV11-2	TGTGCCAGCAGCTTATACGGCGGATCACTACAAGAGACCCAGTACTTC	CASSLYGGSLQETQYF
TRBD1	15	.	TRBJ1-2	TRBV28	TGTGCCAGCTCTGGACCCGGGACAGGGATTTACGGCTACACCTTC	CASSGPGTGIYGYTF
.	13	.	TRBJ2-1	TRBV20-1	TGCAGTGCCAGACCGGACAACTACAATGAGCAGTTCTTC	CSARPDNYNEQFF
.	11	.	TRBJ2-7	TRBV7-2	TGTGCCAGCAGCTCCCACAATGAGCAGTACTTC	CASSSHNEQYF
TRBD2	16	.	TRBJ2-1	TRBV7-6	TGTGCCAGCAGCTCTCCACTAAAGCGGGAGTACAATGAGCAGTTCTTC	CASSSPLKREYNEQFF
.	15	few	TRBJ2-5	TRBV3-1	TGTGCCAGCAGCCACAGGGGAATTTATCAAGAGACCCAGTACTTC	CASSHRGIYQETQYF
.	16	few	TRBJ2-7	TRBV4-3	TGCGCCAGCAGCCAAGACTCAGCAACATCCTACAATGAGCAGTACTTC	CASSQDSATSYNEQYF
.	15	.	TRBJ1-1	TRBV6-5	TGTGCCAGCAGTGGGGTAGGGGGAGGAAACACTGAAGCTTTCTTT	CASSGVGGGNTEAFF
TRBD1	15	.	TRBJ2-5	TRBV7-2	TGTGCCAGCAGCTCAGGGACAGGGGGCAACTGGTGGCAGTACTTC	CASSSGTGGNWWQYF
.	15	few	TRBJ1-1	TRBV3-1	TGTGCCAGCAGCCACGGAGGGGCCGCGGACACTGAAGCTTTCTTT	CASSHGGAADTEAFF
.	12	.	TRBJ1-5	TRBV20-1	TGCAGTGCGTTCAGGGCCGGACAGCCCCAGCATTTT	CSAFRAGQPQHF
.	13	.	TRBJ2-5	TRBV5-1	TGCGCCAGCAGCTTGACGAGGTCGAATGAGCAGTACTTC	CASSLTRSNEQYF
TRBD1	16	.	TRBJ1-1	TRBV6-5	TGTGCCAGCAGCCCCCCGACAGGGACGATTGGCACTGAAGCTTTCTTT	CASSPPTGTIGTEAFF
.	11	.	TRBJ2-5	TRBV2	TGTGTCAGCACAGTCCAAGAGACCCAGTACTTC	CVSTVQETQYF
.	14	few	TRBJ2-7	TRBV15	TGTGCCACCAGCAGAGATCCAGACGGAAATGAGCAGTACTTC	CATSRDPDGNEQYF
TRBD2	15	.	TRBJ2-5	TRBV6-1	TGTGCCAGCAAACGACTAGCGGGGCTCTCAGAGGCCCAGTACTTC	CASKRLAGLSEAQYF
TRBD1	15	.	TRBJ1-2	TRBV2	TGTGCCAGCAGTGAAGCGCAGACAGGGGTCTATGGCTACACCTTC	CASSEAQTGVYGYTF
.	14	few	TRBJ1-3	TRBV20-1	TGCAGTGCTAGCAAAGGGAACTCTGGAAACACCATATATTTT	CSASKGNSGNTIYF
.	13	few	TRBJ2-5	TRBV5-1	TGCGCCAGCAGCTTCACTAGTTTGGAGACCCAGTACTTC	CASSFTSLETQYF
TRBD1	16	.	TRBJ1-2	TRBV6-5	TGTGCCAGCAGTTACTTCACCGCTCCCCGAGACAGGGCTTACACCTTC	CASSYFTAPRDRAYTF
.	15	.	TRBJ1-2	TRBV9	TGTGCCAGCAGCGTAGAACAGTCCCCTAGCTATGGCTACACCTTC	CASSVEQSPSYGYTF
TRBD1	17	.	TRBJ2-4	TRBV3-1	TGTGCCAGCAGCCAAGCGGGGACAGGGCAGGCCAAAAACATTCAGTACTTC	CASSQAGTGQAKNIQYF
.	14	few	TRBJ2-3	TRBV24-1	TGTGCCACCAGTGTTGCTGACAGTTCAGATACGCAGTATTTT	CATSVADSSDTQYF
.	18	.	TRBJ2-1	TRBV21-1	TGTGCCAGCTCGAGCCGGGGTAGCGGGGCCCCCTCCTACAATGAGCAGTTCTTC	CASSSRGSGAPSYNEQFF
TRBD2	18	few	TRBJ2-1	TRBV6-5	TGTGCCAGCAGTTCTCAGAACCCGGGCGGGGGGTCCTACAATGAGCAGTTCTTC	CASSSQNPGGGSYNEQFF
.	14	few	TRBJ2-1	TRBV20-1	TGCAGTGCGACACAGCGTAGCTCCTACAATGAGCAGTTCTTC	CSATQRSSYNEQFF
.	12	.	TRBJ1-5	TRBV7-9	TGTGCCAGCAGTCAGGCGGCCCAGCCCCAGCATTTT	CASSQAAQPQHF
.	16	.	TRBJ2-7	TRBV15	TGTGCCACCAGCAGAGAAACAGGCCCAGGTTGGTACGAGCAGTACTTC	CATSRETGPGWYEQYF
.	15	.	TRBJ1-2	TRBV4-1	TGCGCCAGCAGCGAAGTGGGGAGGCAAAATAATGGCTACACCTTC	CASSEVGRQNNGYTF